This T cell receptor (beta chain) was found in a study of T cell changes during pregnancy in multiple sclerosis. After removal of 3 bases from V and 0 bases from J, the junction contained 2 bases not matched to a gene. Germline V CDR1 and CDR2: MNHNS, SASEGT. This CDR3 has 15 amino acids. The method was immunoSEQ multiplex PCR; TCRdb's version includes in-frame clones alone and lacks a portion of them. The table shows under 70,000 clones, with less than 95% occurring only once. The specimen was CD4+ T cells from peripheral blood mononuclear cells, collected after pregnancy. The genes are TRBV6-1 and TRBJ1-3, with TRBD1 matching over 7 bases. This TCR derives from a female donor in good health, enrolled as a control in a pregnancy study. The CDR3: CASSEDRFSGNTIYF. The CDR3 coding sequence is TGTGCCAGCAGTGAGGACAGGTTCTCTGGAAACACCATATATTTT.